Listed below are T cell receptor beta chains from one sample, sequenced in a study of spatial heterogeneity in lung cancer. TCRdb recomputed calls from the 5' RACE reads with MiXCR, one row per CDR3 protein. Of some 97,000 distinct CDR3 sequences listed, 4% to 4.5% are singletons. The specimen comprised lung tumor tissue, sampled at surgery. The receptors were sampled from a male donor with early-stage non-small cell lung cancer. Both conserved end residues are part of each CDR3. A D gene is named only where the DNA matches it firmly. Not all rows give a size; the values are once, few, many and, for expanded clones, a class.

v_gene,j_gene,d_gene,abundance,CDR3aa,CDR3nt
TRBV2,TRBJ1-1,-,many,CASRPERTEAFF,TGTGCCAGCAGGCCGGAACGGACTGAAGCTTTCTTT
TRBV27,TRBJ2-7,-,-,CASSSGRPRYEQYF,TGTGCCAGCAGTTCGGGACGCCCCCGCTACGAGCAGTACTTC
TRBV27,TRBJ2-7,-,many,CASSILAGGWEQYF,TGTGCCAGCAGTATCTTGGCGGGCGGATGGGAGCAGTACTTC
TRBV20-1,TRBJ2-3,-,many,CSARDPGTSSTDTQYF,TGCAGTGCTAGAGATCCTGGGACTTCTAGCACAGATACGCAGTATTTT
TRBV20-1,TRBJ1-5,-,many,CSASGQRVPVGNQPQHF,TGCAGTGCTAGTGGACAGCGGGTCCCTGTGGGCAATCAGCCCCAGCATTTT
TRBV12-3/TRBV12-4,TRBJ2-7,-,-,CASSLSGFPYEQHF,TGTGCCAGCAGTTTATCAGGGTTCCCCTACGAGCAGCACTTC
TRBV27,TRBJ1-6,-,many,CASSLGNRSPLHF,TGTGCCAGCAGTTTGGGTAATCGATCACCCCTCCACTTT
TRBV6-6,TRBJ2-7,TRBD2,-,CASSYPPGLADKYEQYF,TGTGCCAGCAGTTACCCGCCTGGACTAGCGGACAAATACGAGCAGTACTTC
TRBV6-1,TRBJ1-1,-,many,CASKDLFGTEAFF,TGTGCCAGCAAAGACCTTTTCGGGACTGAAGCTTTCTTT
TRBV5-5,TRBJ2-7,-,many,CASSSQTGLEDYEQYF,TGTGCCAGCAGCTCGCAAACAGGTCTTGAAGACTACGAGCAGTACTTC
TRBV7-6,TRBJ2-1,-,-,CASSFPGAGRNNEQFF,TGTGCCAGCAGCTTCCCTGGGGCGGGAAGAAACAATGAGCAGTTCTTC
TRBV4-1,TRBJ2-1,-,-,CASSQERGSSYNEQFF,TGCGCCAGCAGCCAAGAGAGGGGGAGCTCCTACAATGAGCAGTTCTTC
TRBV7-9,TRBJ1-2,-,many,CASSLAGTDQVYGYTF,TGTGCCAGCAGCTTAGCGGGGACGGATCAAGTCTATGGCTACACCTTC
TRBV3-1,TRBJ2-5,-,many,CASSRLETQYF,TGTGCCAGCAGCCGGTTAGAGACCCAGTACTTC
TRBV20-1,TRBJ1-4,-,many,CSANPLVGEGNEKLFF,TGCAGTGCCAACCCACTGGTGGGGGAGGGTAATGAAAAACTGTTTTTT
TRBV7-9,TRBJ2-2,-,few,CASSVHTGELFF,TGTGCCAGCAGCGTACACACCGGGGAGCTGTTTTTT
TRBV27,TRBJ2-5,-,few,CASSWGETQYF,TGTGCCAGCAGTTGGGGAGAGACCCAGTACTTC
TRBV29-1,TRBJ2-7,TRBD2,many,CSVEAWGGPLSEQYF,TGCAGCGTTGAAGCTTGGGGGGGACCATTATCCGAGCAGTACTTC
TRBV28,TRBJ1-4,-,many,CASGFWGEKLFF,TGTGCCAGCGGATTCTGGGGTGAAAAACTGTTTTTT
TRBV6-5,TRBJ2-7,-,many,CASSPLNSYEQYF,TGTGCCAGCAGCCCACTAAACTCCTACGAGCAGTACTTC
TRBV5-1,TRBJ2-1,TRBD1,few,CASSTQGGINSYNEQFF,TGCGCCAGCAGCACACAAGGGGGCATAAATTCCTACAATGAGCAGTTCTTC
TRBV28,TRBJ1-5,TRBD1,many,CASSGQGQPQHF,TGTGCCAGCAGTGGACAGGGTCAGCCCCAGCATTTT
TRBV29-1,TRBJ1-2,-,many,CSVEGPESGGYGYTF,TGCAGCGTTGAAGGGCCAGAGTCTGGGGGATATGGCTACACCTTC
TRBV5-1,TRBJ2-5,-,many,CASSLGTGSGETQYF,TGCGCCAGCAGCTTGGGAACAGGCTCGGGAGAGACCCAGTACTTC
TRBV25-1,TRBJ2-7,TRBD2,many,CASSARLAGEFYEQYF,TGTGCCAGCAGTGCTCGACTAGCGGGGGAATTCTACGAGCAGTACTTC
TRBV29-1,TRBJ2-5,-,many,CSVEGWDRNWETQYF,TGCAGCGTTGAGGGGTGGGACCGAAATTGGGAGACCCAGTACTTC
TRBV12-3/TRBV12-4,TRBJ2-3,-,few,CASSTRADTQYF,TGTGCCAGCAGTACCCGGGCCGATACGCAGTATTTT
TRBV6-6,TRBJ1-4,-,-,CASSPQNEKLFF,TGTGCCAGCAGTCCCCAAAATGAAAAACTGTTTTTT
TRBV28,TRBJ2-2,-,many,CASSRHGHNTGELFF,TGTGCCAGCAGCCGCCATGGACACAACACCGGGGAGCTGTTTTTT
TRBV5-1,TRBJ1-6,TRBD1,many,CASSPGQPTSPLHF,TGCGCCTCGAGTCCGGGACAGCCCACTTCACCCCTCCACTTT
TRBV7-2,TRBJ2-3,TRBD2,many,CASREGLAGATDTQYF,TGTGCCAGCAGAGAAGGACTAGCGGGAGCTACAGATACGCAGTATTTT
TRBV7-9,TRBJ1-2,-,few,CASSAGPGGAGGGYTF,TGTGCCAGCAGCGCGGGCCCCGGAGGGGCGGGAGGAGGCTACACCTTC
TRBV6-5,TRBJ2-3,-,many,CASRQPLGSPGDTQYF,TGTGCCAGCAGGCAACCTCTCGGATCCCCCGGCGATACGCAGTATTTT
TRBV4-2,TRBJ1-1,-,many,CASSQDRRRHEAFF,TGTGCCAGCAGCCAAGATCGTCGCCGGCATGAAGCTTTCTTT
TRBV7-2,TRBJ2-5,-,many,CASSLFGQTEETQYF,TGTGCCAGCAGCTTATTTGGACAGACTGAAGAGACCCAGTACTTC
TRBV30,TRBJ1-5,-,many,CAWSVTGVHQPQHF,TGTGCCTGGAGTGTAACCGGGGTTCATCAGCCCCAGCATTTT
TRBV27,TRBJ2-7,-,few,CASSSPSYEQYF,TGTGCCAGCAGTTCCCCTTCCTACGAGCAGTACTTC
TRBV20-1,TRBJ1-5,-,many,CSAEQGRQPQHF,TGCAGTGCTGAACAGGGTAGGCAGCCCCAGCATTTT
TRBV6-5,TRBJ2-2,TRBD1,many,CASSSVGTVNTGELFF,TGTGCCAGCAGTTCAGTAGGGACAGTTAACACCGGGGAGCTGTTTTTT
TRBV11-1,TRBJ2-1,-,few,CASSTYRRPENEQFF,TGTGCCAGCAGTACCTATAGGAGGCCGGAGAATGAGCAGTTCTTC
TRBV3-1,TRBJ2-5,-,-,CASSQLGPGARETQYF,TGTGCCAGCAGCCAATTAGGTCCAGGGGCCCGAGAGACCCAGTACTTC
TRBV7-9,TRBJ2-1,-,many,CASSFGALKDEQFF,TGTGCCAGCAGCTTCGGCGCACTGAAGGATGAGCAGTTCTTC
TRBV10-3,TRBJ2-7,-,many,CAIRGDRGDEQYF,TGTGCCATCAGGGGGGACCGCGGTGACGAGCAGTACTTC
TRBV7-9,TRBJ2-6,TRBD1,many,CASSLRQGAQGANVLTF,TGTGCCAGCAGCCTGAGACAGGGGGCACAAGGGGCCAACGTCCTGACTTTC
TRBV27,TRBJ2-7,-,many,CASSPSGTTYEQYF,TGTGCCAGCAGCCCCAGCGGTACTACCTACGAGCAGTACTTC
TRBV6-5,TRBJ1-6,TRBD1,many,CASSYNQGGNSPLHF,TGTGCCAGCAGTTACAATCAGGGGGGGAATTCACCCCTCCACTTT
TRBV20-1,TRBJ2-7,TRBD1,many,CSARDSYRGTYEQYF,TGCAGTGCTAGAGACTCCTACAGGGGGACCTACGAGCAGTACTTC
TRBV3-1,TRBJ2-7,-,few,CASSQGYRDNFRLNEQYF,TGTGCCAGCAGCCAAGGATACCGGGACAATTTTAGGTTAAACGAGCAGTACTTC
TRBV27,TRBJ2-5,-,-,CASRGGPGLSPYF,TGTGCCAGCAGGGGGGGGCCCGGACTTTCTCCGTACTTC
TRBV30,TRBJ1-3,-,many,CAWNHHGTESHSGNTIYF,TGTGCCTGGAATCATCACGGGACGGAGAGCCACTCTGGAAACACCATATATTTT
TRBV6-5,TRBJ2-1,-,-,CASSRTTTDNEQFF,TGTGCCAGCAGTAGGACTACTACTGACAATGAGCAGTTCTTC
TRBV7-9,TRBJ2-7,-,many,CASSPGLAEQYF,TGTGCCAGCAGCCCCGGTCTAGCCGAGCAGTACTTC
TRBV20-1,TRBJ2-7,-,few,CSASGGGTLSYDQYF,TGCAGTGCGTCCGGGGGTGGGACGCTCTCCTACGATCAGTACTTC
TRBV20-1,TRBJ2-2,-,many,CSGLGLNTGELFF,TGCAGTGGGTTGGGACTGAACACCGGGGAGCTGTTTTTT
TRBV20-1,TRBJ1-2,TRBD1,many,CSAPGQGDGYTF,TGCAGTGCTCCCGGACAGGGGGATGGCTACACCTTC
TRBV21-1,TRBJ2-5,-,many,CASSKVLRGWKTQYF,TGTGCCAGCAGCAAAGTGTTACGGGGGTGGAAGACCCAGTACTTC
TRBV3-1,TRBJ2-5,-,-,CASSLLATEETQYF,TGTGCCAGCAGCCTCCTAGCGACAGAAGAGACCCAGTACTTC